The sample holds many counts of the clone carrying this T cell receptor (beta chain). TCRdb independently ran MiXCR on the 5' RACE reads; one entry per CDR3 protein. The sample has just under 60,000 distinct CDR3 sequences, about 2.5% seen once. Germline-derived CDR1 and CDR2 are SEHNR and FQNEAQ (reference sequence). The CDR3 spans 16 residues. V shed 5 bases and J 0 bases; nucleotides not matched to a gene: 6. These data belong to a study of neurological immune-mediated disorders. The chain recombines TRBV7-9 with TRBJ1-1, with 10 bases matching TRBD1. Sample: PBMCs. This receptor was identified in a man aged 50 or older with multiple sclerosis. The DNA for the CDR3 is TGTGCCAGCAGCCCCGACAGGGGGCGGGTGAACACTGAAGCTTTCTTT. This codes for CASSPDRGRVNTEAFF.